This T cell receptor beta chain was observed in a study of multiple sclerosis patients with progressive multifocal leukoencephalopathy (dated by TCRdb to 2018 to 2020). Regarding the complete study: Roughly 5 natalizumab-treated MS patients who did not develop PML were used as controls and were sampled longitudinally. The study examined peripheral T and B cells of MS patients who developed PML (4 under natalizumab, 1 after alemtuzumab) and treated patients who did not. A couple of patients on natalizumab who later developed PML were tracked over time from before therapy, through 6 and 12 months, up to PML onset. The goal of the study was to detect any JC virus-specific or public T-cell expansions that arose at the time of PML onset.

V was cut back by 4 bases and J by 4 bases, leaving a gap of 9 bases between them. Based on the germline V gene, the CDR1 and CDR2 sequences are MGHRA and YSYEKL. The cysteine opens and the phenylalanine closes a CDR3 of 13 amino acids. The entry retains the CDR3 DNA only, 39 bases that are in frame from base 1. Reading the label with the study, this specimen's time point is: before natalizumab initiation. All listed patients had previously received interferon beta, and all PML patients were female. Before the first natalizumab infusion, T0 blood samples were collected. Ficoll-Hypaque density gradient centrifugation was used to isolate peripheral blood mononuclear cells. Notes on this clone: Its antigen is not yet known. Base qualities were left out, and no much larger clone turns up one base away.

The research as a whole found: Analysis was limited to peripheral blood, even though cerebrospinal fluid or brain lymphocytes might be more informative for natalizumab-associated PML. TRB clones with frequency above 0.5% were observed only in PML patients, but the clones expanded at PML onset were found to be already present before and during natalizumab therapy. Because of the small, descriptive cohort, whether findings reflect JC virus infection or general immunocompromise remained unclear. Most PML patients had lower normalized Shannon entropy, suggesting less diverse TRB repertoires, while values in the natalizumab-treated controls sat near 1. When PML developed, no shared TRBV or TRBJ gene usage and no preferred TRBV-TRBJ pairings were found.

Amplification of TRB CDR3 regions from genomic DNA was performed at survey-level depth using the immunoSEQ two-step multiplex PCR. Synthetic inline TR CDR3 controls covering all V-J pairings were spiked into each PCR so that template counts could be estimated and amplification bias removed. Reads were processed so that amplification and sequencing bias were reduced, and quantification was performed against synthetic TR CDR3 analogs. The authors' pipeline ran thus. Raw data were processed in ImmunoSEQ Analyzer, with out-of-frame sequences and CDR3s containing stop codons removed, and genes were named according to IMGT nomenclature. Normalized Shannon entropy, defined as 1 minus Pielou's evenness, served as the summary measure of repertoire diversity. TRB sequences were considered identical only when V gene, J gene and CDR3 were shared. Public PML clonotypes were CDR3s found in two or more PML-onset samples but not found earlier, in controls, or in public databases. Position-by-position CDR3 amino acid composition was analyzed in Skylign with the observed count method. As stored in TCRdb, this immuneACCESS dataset retains in-frame rearrangements with V and J assigned. A fraction of the clones does not appear; measured against another copy, unresolved V genes explain less than half of the discrepancy, and the remainder lacks a known reason. V, J and clone size were drawn from that table, and D and trimming were deduced from the DNA. This sample gives tens of thousands of clones in total; around 92% of them show up just once. 1.9% of the sample goes to the ten largest clones.

The receptor's source is a man between 25 and 39 years old with multiple sclerosis. Sequencing was done on a sample of PBMCs. The rearranged chain carries TRBV4-1 and TRBJ2-3; no D segment can be confidently identified. The CDR3 protein: CASSLAASDTQYF. At the DNA level, the sequence is TGCGCCAGCAGCCTCGCAGCGTCAGATACGCAGTATTTT.